What follows are 16 T cell receptor beta chains derived from one specimen sequenced in a study of blood T cell repertoires in COVID-19. Repertoires were generated with immunoSEQ multiplex PCR, while TCRdb's copy carries only in-frame clones and drops some. The table shows around 99,000 clones, with roughly 83% occurring only once. The specimen was peripheral blood. Receptors were obtained from a human donor in a cohort sampled during active COVID-19.

The CDR3 coding sequence is TGTGCCAGCAGTGACGGAACCTGGGGCCCCTACGAGCAGTACTTC. Translated, it gives CASSDGTWGPYEQYF. This chain uses TRBV6-4 with TRBJ2-7, with D possibly TRBD1 on 5 matching bases. The CDR3 is made up of 15 amino acids. Trimming left V 2 bases short and J 2 bases short, with 13 bases between. CDR1 MRHNA and CDR2 SNTAGT come from the germline V gene.

The rearrangement uses TRBV4-2 and TRBJ1-2; 9 nucleotides line up with TRBD1. V lost 1 base, J lost 4 bases, and 16 bases stayed unmatched. There are 19 residues in the CDR3. The germline gives CDR1 LGHNA, CDR2 YNFKEQ. The CDR3: CASSQATGGAGTSLYGYTF. DNA for the CDR3: TGTGCCAGCAGCCAAGCTACAGGGGGCGCCGGGACCTCGCTCTATGGCTACACCTTC.

This clone has only one observation. The gene calls are TRBV7-2 and TRBJ1-2; weak D call: TRBD1 (5 bases). V gave up 1 base and J gave up 8 bases, with 17 bases separating them. Germline-derived CDR1 and CDR2 are SGHTA and FQGNSA. The CDR3 is made up of 15 amino acids. CDR3 loop: CASSLGQGAGGGYTF. In DNA form, the CDR3 reads TGTGCCAGCAGCTTAGGGCAGGGCGCCGGGGGGGGCTACACCTTC. Supplemented by reference TRBV7-2 and TRBJ1-2, the full variable domain reads GAGVSQSPSNKVTEKGKDVELRCDPISGHTALYWYRQSLGQGLEFLIYFQGNSAPDKSGLPSDRFSAERTGGSVSTLTIQRTQQEDSAVYLCASSLGQGAGGGYTFGSGTRLTVV.

The chain uses TRBV5-1 and TRBJ1-1, with TRBD1 identical over 9 bases. V shed 4 bases, J shed 0 bases, and the junction held 4 bases outside the gene matches. CDR1 and CDR2 (germline): SGHRS, YFSETQ. This CDR3 spans 15 amino acids. The CDR3 here is CASSGGTGLNTEAFF. The CDR3 DNA follows: TGCGCCAGCAGCGGGGGGACAGGGCTGAACACTGAAGCTTTCTTT.

The chain joins TRBV7-9 to TRBJ2-1, with 11 bases lining up with TRBD2. Per the germline V gene, CDR1 is SEHNR and CDR2 is FQNEAQ (reference sequence). Losses at the gene ends were 8 bases for V and 5 bases for J; bases not matched to a gene: 11. The CDR3 is 16 residues long. In DNA, the CDR3 is TGTGCCAGCGTTTCCATGGGGACTAGCGGAAACAATGAGCAGTTCTTC. This encodes CASVSMGTSGNNEQFF.

This clone was seen just once. CDR3 amino acids: CASSKGYLRQGRNNEQFF. In nucleotides, the CDR3 is TGTGCCAGCAGCAAAGGTTACCTTAGACAGGGCAGAAACAATGAGCAGTTCTTC. This sequence joins TRBV21-1 and TRBJ2-1; TRBD1, the D gene given by the table, was not confirmed from the DNA. TRBV21-1 is a documented pseudogene. The CDR3 covers 18 residues.

The chain recombines TRBV7-9 with TRBJ1-4; D not resolved. In germline, CDR1 is SEHNR, CDR2 FQNEAQ (reference sequence). Trimming took 5 bases from V and 0 from J, leaving 13 bases between them. The CDR3 length is 16 residues. CDR3 amino acids: CASSLGDQPTNEKLFF. As DNA, the CDR3 is TGTGCCAGCAGCCTCGGGGATCAACCAACTAATGAAAAACTGTTTTTT.

The V call is TRBV7-8, the J call TRBJ2-7; tentative D call: TRBD1 (6 bases). V shed 2 bases and J shed 3 bases, with 14 bases lying between them. Germline values: CDR1 SGHVS, CDR2 FQNEAQ. This CDR3 has 15 amino acids. CDR3 loop: CASSLRTGTSYEQYV. The DNA for the CDR3 is TGTGCCAGCAGCTTACGCACCGGGACAAGCTACGAGCAGTACGTC.

The chain is built from TRBV2 and TRBJ1-1; D not certain. V was trimmed by 4 bases and J by 0 bases, leaving 9 bases between them. There are 14 residues in the CDR3. The V gene's germline CDR1 is SNHLY and CDR2 FYNNEI. The CDR3 nucleotides are TGTGCCAGCAGTGCCTCGACAATGAACACTGAAGCTTTCTTT. Encoded protein: CASSASTMNTEAFF.

The chain has TRBV10-3 and TRBJ1-1, with 8 bases identical to TRBD1. Per germline, CDR1 ENHRY and CDR2 SYGVKD. Trimming took 10 bases from V and 4 from J; bases not matched to a gene: 8. This CDR3 contains 13 residues. For the CDR3, the DNA is TGTGCCAGCTTGGACAGGGTTTTCACTGAAGCTTTCTTT. The encoded protein is CASLDRVFTEAFF.

The CDR3 region has the DNA TGTGCCAGCAGTACTAGCGGGAGTAGGTACGAGCAGTACTTC. Residues: CASSTSGSRYEQYF. The rearrangement links TRBV2 to TRBJ2-7, with TRBD2 matching over 11 bases. V lost 5 bases, J lost 4 bases, and 4 bases stayed unmatched. From germline, CDR1 is SNHLY and CDR2 FYNNEI. The CDR3 loop spans 14 amino acids.

About this clone itself: Other DNA sequences in the same sample also yield this CDR3. The rearrangement joins TRBV24-1 to TRBJ1-1, with D possibly matching TRBD1 (6 bases). Trimming took off 9 bases at V and 2 bases at J, with 12 bases between the two ends. This CDR3 is 13 amino acids long. Per the germline V gene, CDR1 is KGHDR and CDR2 is SFDVKD. The CDR3 protein is CATRGAVNTEAFF. CDR3 DNA sequence: TGTGCCACCCGGGGGGCTGTAAACACTGAAGCTTTCTTT.

This chain joins TRBV6-2 or TRBV6-3 and TRBJ2-1, with D tentatively TRBD2 (5 bases). CDR1 and CDR2 (germline): MNHEY, SVGEGT. V was shortened by 5 bases and J by 4 bases, with 6 bases between the two germline ends. The CDR3 is made up of 12 amino acids. CDR3 sequence reads: CASSRGYNEQFF. The CDR3 nucleotides read TGTGCCAGCAGTCGGGGTTACAATGAGCAGTTCTTC.

This clone was observed a handful of times. The V call is TRBV28, the J call TRBJ2-7, with 9 bases identical to TRBD2. The CDR3 is 16 residues long. The V gene's germline CDR1 is MDHEN and CDR2 SYDVKM. Losses at the gene ends were 5 bases for V and 2 bases for J; bases not matched to a gene: 10. The CDR3 coding sequence is TGTGCCAGCAGTACCCAGGCTAGCGGGATACCCTACGAGCAGTACTTC. This translates into CASSTQASGIPYEQYF. Supplemented by reference TRBV28 and TRBJ2-7, the full variable domain reads DVKVTQSSRYLVKRTGEKVFLECVQDMDHENMFWYRQDPGLGLRLIYFSYDVKMKEKGDIPEGYSVSREKKERFSLILESASTNQTSMYLCASSTQASGIPYEQYFGPGTRLTVT.

The chain employs TRBV6-5 and TRBJ2-7; TRBD1 agrees at 8 bases. The CDR3 consists of 14 residues. The V gene end was trimmed by 6 bases and the J gene end by 2 bases; junction bases not matched to a gene: 6. CDR1 is MNHEY and CDR2 is SVGAGI in the germline V gene. CDR3 residues: CASRHQTGAYEQYV. In DNA form, the CDR3 reads TGTGCCAGCAGGCATCAGACAGGGGCCTACGAGCAGTACGTC.

As DNA, the CDR3 is TGTGCCAGTAGTAACCCAGGGATGAACACTGAAGCTTTCTTT. Translating it yields CASSNPGMNTEAFF. The chain recombines TRBV19 with TRBJ1-1; TRBD1 is a possible D gene (5 bases). Germline loops: CDR1 LNHDA, CDR2 SQIVND (reference sequence). The CDR3 is 14 amino acids. Trimming took 4 bases from V and 0 from J, leaving 9 bases between them.